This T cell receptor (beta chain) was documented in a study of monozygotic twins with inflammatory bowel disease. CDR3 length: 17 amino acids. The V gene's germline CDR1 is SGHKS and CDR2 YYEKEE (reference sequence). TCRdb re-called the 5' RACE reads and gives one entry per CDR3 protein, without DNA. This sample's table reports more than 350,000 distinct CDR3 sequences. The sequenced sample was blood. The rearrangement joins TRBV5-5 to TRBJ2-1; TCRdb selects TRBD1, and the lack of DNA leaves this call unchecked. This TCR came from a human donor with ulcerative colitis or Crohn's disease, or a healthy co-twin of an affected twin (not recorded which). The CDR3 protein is CASSFERTAQPYNEQFF.